The entry that follows covers one TCR beta chain sequence. The antigen is not known. This sample was taken from a study of CD8+ T cells in alopecia areata. Points from the study as a whole: Among patients, TCR sharing was less clear than in mice, a difference possibly due in part to HLA diversity in the patient population. Affected scalp, especially in alopecia totalis/universalis, had a higher clonality than normal scalp did. Scalp clonality decreased significantly with tofacitinib, and so did expanded CD8+ clones among the top 100.

CDR1 and CDR2 (germline): SEHNR, FQNEAQ (reference sequence). With V trimmed by 6 bases and J by 2 bases, 5 bases remained unmatched. The CDR3 loop spans 14 amino acids. cDNA reverse transcribed from extracted RNA served as the sequencing template. The method was immunoSEQ multiplex PCR; TCRdb's version includes in-frame clones alone and lacks a portion of them. The sample records some 95,000 clones, roughly 45% being singletons. As to treatment: oral pan-JAK inhibitor, 5-10 mg twice daily. The source of this sequence is a human donor with alopecia areata. The gene calls are TRBV7-9 and TRBJ2-7, with 9 bases identical to TRBD1. The sequenced sample was CD8+ T cells sorted from blood, obtained at week 24, from a patient treated with tofacitinib. DNA of the CDR3: TGTGCCAGCAGTGGTCGGACAGGGGCCTACGAGCAGTACTTC. This encodes CASSGRTGAYEQYF.